This T cell receptor (beta chain) was sequenced for a study of T cell responses to AZD1222 COVID-19 vaccine. This table comes from immunoSEQ multiplex PCR, and its TCRdb copy is limited to in-frame clones, with some not included. The table records roughly 70,000 clones, about 85% of them present only once. V dropped 5 bases and J dropped 5 bases, with 10 bases sitting between them. The CDR3 has 13 residues. CDR1 is ENHRY and CDR2 is SYGVKD in the germline V gene. The sample was peripheral blood, taken 28 days after the second AZD1222 dose. The chain recombines TRBV10-3 with TRBJ2-1; the D is unclear. This sequence originates from an adult who received the AZD1222 COVID-19 vaccine. The CDR3 protein is CAISPREDNEQFF. CDR3 in DNA: TGTGCCATCAGTCCCAGAGAGGACAATGAGCAGTTCTTC.